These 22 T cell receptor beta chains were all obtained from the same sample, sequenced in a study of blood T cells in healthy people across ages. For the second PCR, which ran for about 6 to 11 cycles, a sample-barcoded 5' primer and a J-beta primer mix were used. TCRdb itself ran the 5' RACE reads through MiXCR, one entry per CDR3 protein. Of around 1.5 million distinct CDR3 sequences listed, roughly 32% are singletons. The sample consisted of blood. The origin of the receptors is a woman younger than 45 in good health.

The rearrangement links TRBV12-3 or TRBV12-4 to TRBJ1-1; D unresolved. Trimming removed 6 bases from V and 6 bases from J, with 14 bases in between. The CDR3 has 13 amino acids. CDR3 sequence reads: CASRRVVDAEAFF. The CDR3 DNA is TGTGCCAGCAGACGCGTGGTGGACGCTGAAGCTTTCTTT.

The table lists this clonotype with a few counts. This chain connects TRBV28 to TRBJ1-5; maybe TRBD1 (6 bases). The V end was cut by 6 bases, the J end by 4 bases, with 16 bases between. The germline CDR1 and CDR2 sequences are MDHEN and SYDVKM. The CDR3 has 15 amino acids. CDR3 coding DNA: TGTGCCAGCAGCCCCACCGGGACATCAAATCAGCCCCAGCATTTT. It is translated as CASSPTGTSNQPQHF.

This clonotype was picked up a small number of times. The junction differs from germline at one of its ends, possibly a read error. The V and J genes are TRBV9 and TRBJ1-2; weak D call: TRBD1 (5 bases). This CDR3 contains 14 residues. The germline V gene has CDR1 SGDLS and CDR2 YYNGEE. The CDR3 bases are TGTGCAAGCACGGGGGGGTCCCTACGCTATGGCTACACCTTC. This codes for CASTGGSLRYGYTF.

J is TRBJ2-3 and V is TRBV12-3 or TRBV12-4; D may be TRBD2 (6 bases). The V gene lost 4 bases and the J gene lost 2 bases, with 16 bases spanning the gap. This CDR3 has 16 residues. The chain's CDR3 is CASSSLSRLVTDTQYF. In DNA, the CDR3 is TGTGCCAGCAGTTCTCTGAGTAGACTAGTCACAGATACGCAGTATTTT.

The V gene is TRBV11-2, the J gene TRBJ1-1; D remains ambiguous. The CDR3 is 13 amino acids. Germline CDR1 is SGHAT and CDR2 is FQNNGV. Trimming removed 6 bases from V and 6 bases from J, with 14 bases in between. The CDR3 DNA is TGTGCCAGCAGTCATGAACCAACCGCTGAAGCTTTCTTT. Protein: CASSHEPTAEAFF.

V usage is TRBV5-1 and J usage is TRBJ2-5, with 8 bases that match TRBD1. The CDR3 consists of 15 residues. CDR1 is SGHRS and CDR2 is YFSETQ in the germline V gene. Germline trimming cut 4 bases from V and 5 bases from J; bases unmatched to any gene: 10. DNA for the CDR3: TGCGCCAGCAGCCCGAGGGCACAGGGGGTTGAGACCCAGTACTTC. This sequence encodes CASSPRAQGVETQYF.

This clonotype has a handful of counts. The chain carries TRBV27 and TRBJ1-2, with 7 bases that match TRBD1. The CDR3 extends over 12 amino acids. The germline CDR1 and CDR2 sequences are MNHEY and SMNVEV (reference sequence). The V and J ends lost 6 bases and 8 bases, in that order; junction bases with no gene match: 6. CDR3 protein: CASRGQPRGYTF. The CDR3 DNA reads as TGTGCCAGCAGGGGACAGCCTAGGGGCTACACCTTC.

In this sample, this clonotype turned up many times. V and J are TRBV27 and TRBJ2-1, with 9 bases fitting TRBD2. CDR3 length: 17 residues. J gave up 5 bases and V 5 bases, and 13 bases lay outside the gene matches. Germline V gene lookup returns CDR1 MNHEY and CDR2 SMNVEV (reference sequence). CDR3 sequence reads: CASSHPRASGVHNEQFF. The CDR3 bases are TGTGCCAGCAGTCACCCCCGGGCTAGCGGGGTTCACAATGAGCAGTTCTTC.

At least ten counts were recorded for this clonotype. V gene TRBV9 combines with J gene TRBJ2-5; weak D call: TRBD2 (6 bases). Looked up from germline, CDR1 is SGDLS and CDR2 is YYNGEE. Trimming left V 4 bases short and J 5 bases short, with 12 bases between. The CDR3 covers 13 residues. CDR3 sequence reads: CASSPPAGETQYF. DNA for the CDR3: TGTGCCAGCAGCCCCCCGGCGGGGGAGACCCAGTACTTC.

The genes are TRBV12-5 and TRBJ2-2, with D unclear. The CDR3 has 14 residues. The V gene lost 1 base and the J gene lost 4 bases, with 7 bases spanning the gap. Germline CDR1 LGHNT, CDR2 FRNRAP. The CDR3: CASGLGPSTGELFF. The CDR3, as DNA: TGTGCTAGTGGTTTGGGGCCCTCCACCGGGGAGCTGTTTTTT.

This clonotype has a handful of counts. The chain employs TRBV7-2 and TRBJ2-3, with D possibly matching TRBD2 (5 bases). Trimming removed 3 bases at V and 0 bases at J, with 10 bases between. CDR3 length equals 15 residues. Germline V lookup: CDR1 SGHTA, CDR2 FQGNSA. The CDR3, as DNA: TGTGCCAGCAGCTTGGAGCGGATTAGCACAGATACGCAGTATTTT. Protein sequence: CASSLERISTDTQYF.

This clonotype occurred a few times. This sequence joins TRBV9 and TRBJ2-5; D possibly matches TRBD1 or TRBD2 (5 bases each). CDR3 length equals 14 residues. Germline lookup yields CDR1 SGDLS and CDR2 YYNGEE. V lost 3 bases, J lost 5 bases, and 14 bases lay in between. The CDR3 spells CASSGSGGPETQYF. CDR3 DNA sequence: TGTGCCAGCAGCGGTAGTGGGGGACCGGAGACCCAGTACTTC.

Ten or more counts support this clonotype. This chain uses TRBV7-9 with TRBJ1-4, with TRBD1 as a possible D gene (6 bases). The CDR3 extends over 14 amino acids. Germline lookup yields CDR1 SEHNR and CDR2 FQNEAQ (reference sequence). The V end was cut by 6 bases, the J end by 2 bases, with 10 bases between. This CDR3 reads CASSLDRTNEKLFF. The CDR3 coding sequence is TGTGCCAGCAGTCTCGACAGGACTAATGAAAAACTGTTTTTT.

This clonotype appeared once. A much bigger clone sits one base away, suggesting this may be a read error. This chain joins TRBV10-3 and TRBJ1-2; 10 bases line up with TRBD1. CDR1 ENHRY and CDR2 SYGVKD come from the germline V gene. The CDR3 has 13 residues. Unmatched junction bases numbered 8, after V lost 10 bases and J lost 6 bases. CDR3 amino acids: CATRTGQGDGYTF. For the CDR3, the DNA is TGTGCCACCAGGACAGGACAGGGGGATGGCTACACCTTC.

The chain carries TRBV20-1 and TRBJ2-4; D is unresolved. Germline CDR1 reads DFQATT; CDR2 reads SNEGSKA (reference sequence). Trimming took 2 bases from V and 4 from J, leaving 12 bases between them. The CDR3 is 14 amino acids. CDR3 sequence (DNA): TGCAGTGCTAGACGTCGCGACGGGAAAAACATTCAGTACTTC. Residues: CSARRRDGKNIQYF.

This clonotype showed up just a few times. In DNA, the CDR3 is TGTGCCAGCAGGACTTTGGAGGGACAGGAGAACTATGGCTACACCTTC. This encodes CASRTLEGQENYGYTF. The chain employs TRBV6-1 and TRBJ1-2; 8 bases line up with TRBD1. The junction had 11 bases not matched to a gene; V was cut back by 6 bases and J by 2 bases. There are 16 residues in the CDR3. The germline CDR1 and CDR2 sequences are MNHNS and SASEGT.

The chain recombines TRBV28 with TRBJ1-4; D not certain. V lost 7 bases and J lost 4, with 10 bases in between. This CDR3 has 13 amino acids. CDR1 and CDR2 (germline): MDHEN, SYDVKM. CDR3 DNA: TGTGCCAGCACCGAAGGAAATAATGAAAAACTGTTTTTT. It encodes CASTEGNNEKLFF.

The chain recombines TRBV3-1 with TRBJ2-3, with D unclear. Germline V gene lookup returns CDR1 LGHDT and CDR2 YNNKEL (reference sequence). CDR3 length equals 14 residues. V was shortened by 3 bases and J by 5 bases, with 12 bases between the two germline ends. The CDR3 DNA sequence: TGTGCCAGCAGCCATGCCCGTGTGGGAGATACGCAGTATTTT. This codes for CASSHARVGDTQYF.

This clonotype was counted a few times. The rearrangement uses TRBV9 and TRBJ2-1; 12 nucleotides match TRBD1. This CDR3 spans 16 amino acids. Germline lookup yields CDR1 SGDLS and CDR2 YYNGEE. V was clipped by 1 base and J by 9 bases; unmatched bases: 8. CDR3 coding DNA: TGTGCCAGCAGCGTAACCGGGACAGGGGGCAGGGGTGAGCAGTTCTTC. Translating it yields CASSVTGTGGRGEQFF.

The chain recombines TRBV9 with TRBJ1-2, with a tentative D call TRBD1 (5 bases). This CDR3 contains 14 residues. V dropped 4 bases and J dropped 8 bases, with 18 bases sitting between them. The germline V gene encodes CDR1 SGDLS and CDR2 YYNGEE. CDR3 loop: CASSPRDLWGGYTF. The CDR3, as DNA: TGTGCCAGCAGCCCCAGGGACCTCTGGGGGGGCTACACCTTC.

CDR3 protein: CASSFRLAGKETQYF. CDR3 nucleotides: TGTGCCAGCAGTTTTAGGCTGGCAGGGAAAGAGACCCAGTACTTC. The chain uses TRBV28 and TRBJ2-5; possibly TRBD1 for D (5 bases). The germline gives CDR1 MDHEN, CDR2 SYDVKM. V lost 3 bases and J 3 bases, leaving 14 bases between the germline ends. The CDR3 is made up of 15 amino acids.

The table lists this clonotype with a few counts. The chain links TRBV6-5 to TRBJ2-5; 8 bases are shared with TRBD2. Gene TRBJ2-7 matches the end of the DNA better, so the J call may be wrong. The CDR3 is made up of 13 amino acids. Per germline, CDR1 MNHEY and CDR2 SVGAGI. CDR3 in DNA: TGTGCCAGCAGACCGGCGGGGGGCCACGAGCAGTACTTC. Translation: CASRPAGGHEQYF.